These T cell receptor beta chains were read from a single sample in a study of T cell responses to AZD1222 COVID-19 vaccine. Generated by immunoSEQ multiplex PCR, the TCRdb table keeps only in-frame clones and is missing some. The sample holds 150,000 or so clones, less than 95% seen once. Specimen: peripheral blood, collected 28 days after the second AZD1222 dose. Receptors originate from an adult who received the AZD1222 COVID-19 vaccine. Both conserved end residues are part of each CDR3. The D gene is left open where the match is weak. Not every row has a clone size; where given, it reads once, few, many or a size class.

clone_size,d_call,v_call,j_call,cdr3_aa,cdr3_nt
once,NA,TRBV27,TRBJ2-2,CASRSYRDLTGELFF,TGTGCCAGTCGGAGCTACAGGGACCTGACCGGGGAGCTGTTTTTT
NA,NA,TRBV2,TRBJ1-5,CASSEFENQPQHF,TGTGCCAGCAGTGAATTTGAGAATCAGCCCCAGCATTTT
NA,NA,TRBV19,TRBJ1-2,CASSIIVGGGNGYTF,TGTGCCAGTAGTATAATCGTGGGAGGAGGGAATGGCTACACCTTC
NA,TRBD2,TRBV6-5,TRBJ2-5,CASRRDPSGRVTQYF,TGTGCCAGCAGAAGAGACCCTAGCGGGAGGGTGACCCAGTACTTC
NA,NA,TRBV2,TRBJ1-5,CASSSGGGFSGNQPQHF,TGTGCCAGCAGTTCTGGGGGCGGGTTCAGTGGCAATCAGCCCCAGCATTTT
NA,NA,TRBV6-4,TRBJ2-2,CASSDSGSVTGELFF,TGTGCCAGCAGTGACTCGGGGTCGGTCACCGGGGAGCTGTTTTTT
once,TRBD1,TRBV7-2,TRBJ1-4,CASSSDWTGASEKLFF,TGTGCCAGCAGCTCAGATTGGACAGGGGCGAGCGAAAAACTGTTTTTT
NA,NA,TRBV15,TRBJ1-3,CATSRGGSGNTIYF,TGTGCCACCAGCCGAGGGGGGTCTGGAAACACCATATATTTT
NA,NA,TRBV5-1,TRBJ1-2,CASNPGPGERYGYTF,TGCGCCAGCAATCCAGGGCCGGGGGAACGCTATGGCTACACCTTC
NA,TRBD2,TRBV28,TRBJ2-1,CASSSGLAGYNEQFF,TGTGCCAGCAGCTCCGGACTAGCGGGCTACAATGAGCAGTTCTTC
NA,TRBD1,TRBV10-2,TRBJ2-3,CASSLQGAGTDTQYF,TGCGCCAGCAGTCTCCAGGGGGCTGGGACAGATACGCAGTATTTT
NA,NA,TRBV18,TRBJ1-6,CASSPLTGSNSPLHF,TGTGCCAGCTCACCACTTACCGGGTCTAATTCACCCCTCCACTTT
NA,NA,TRBV2,TRBJ2-6,CASSEAGYGANVLTF,TGTGCCAGCAGTGAAGCAGGGTATGGGGCCAACGTCCTGACTTTC
NA,TRBD1,TRBV19,TRBJ1-5,CASSIMGTGNNQPQHF,TGTGCCAGTAGTATTATGGGGACAGGGAACAATCAGCCCCAGCATTTT
NA,NA,TRBV6-5,TRBJ2-2,CASRWDPSNTGELFF,TGTGCCAGCAGATGGGACCCATCAAACACCGGGGAGCTGTTTTTT
NA,TRBD1,TRBV19,TRBJ1-4,CASSIGTGGPTNEKLFF,TGTGCCAGTAGCATCGGGACAGGGGGCCCAACTAATGAAAAACTGTTTTTT
NA,NA,TRBV19,TRBJ2-2,CASISTGGRHGELFF,TGTGCCAGTATATCAACGGGGGGCAGACACGGGGAGCTGTTTTTT
NA,NA,TRBV3-1/TRBV3-2,TRBJ2-2,CASSQDMRGTGELFF,TGTGCCAGCAGCCAAGATATGAGAGGGACCGGGGAGCTGTTTTTT
NA,NA,TRBV4-3,TRBJ1-3,CASSQEAAALSGNTIYF,TGCGCCAGCAGCCAAGAAGCAGCCGCGCTCTCTGGAAACACCATATATTTT
NA,TRBD1,TRBV10-3,TRBJ1-2,CAISEPGQGKDGYTF,TGTGCCATCAGTGAGCCGGGACAGGGGAAGGATGGCTACACCTTC
NA,TRBD1,TRBV10-3,TRBJ1-6,CAIKDRVISPLHF,TGTGCCATCAAGGACAGGGTAATCTCACCCCTCCACTTT
NA,NA,TRBV5-6,TRBJ1-6,CASSQQGWNSPLHF,TGTGCCAGCAGCCAACAGGGATGGAATTCACCCCTCCACTTT
NA,TRBD2,TRBV18,TRBJ2-1,CASSPPGLAGDEQFF,TGTGCCAGCTCACCCCCAGGACTAGCGGGAGATGAGCAGTTCTTC
NA,TRBD1,TRBV5-6,TRBJ1-2,CASSFQDRAYGYTF,TGTGCCAGCAGCTTTCAGGACAGGGCCTATGGCTACACCTTC
NA,TRBD2,TRBV5-1,TRBJ2-2,CASSVTSYTGELFF,TGCGCCAGCAGTGTGACTAGCTACACCGGGGAGCTGTTTTTT
NA,NA,TRBV7-9,TRBJ1-4,CASSRTQQTTNEKLFF,TGTGCCAGCAGCCGTACACAGCAAACAACTAATGAAAAACTGTTTTTT
NA,NA,TRBV7-2,TRBJ1-2,CASSTPRGWDYTF,TGTGCCAGCAGTACACCCAGGGGTTGGGACTACACCTTC
NA,NA,TRBV28,TRBJ2-7,CAISRTAYYEQYF,TGTGCCATCTCGAGGACAGCTTACTACGAGCAGTACTTC
NA,NA,TRBV30,TRBJ1-5,CAWSVDSNQPQHF,TGTGCCTGGAGTGTCGACAGTAATCAGCCCCAGCATTTT
NA,NA,TRBV12-3/TRBV12-4,TRBJ1-5,CASSFGSQPQHF,TGTGCCAGCAGTTTTGGGTCTCAGCCCCAGCATTTT
NA,TRBD2,TRBV30,TRBJ2-3,CAWSVGTSGSSTDTQYF,TGTGCCTGGAGTGTAGGGACTAGCGGCTCTAGCACAGATACGCAGTATTTT
NA,TRBD1,TRBV7-9,TRBJ2-6,CASSPGQGAAGANVLTF,TGTGCCAGCAGCCCAGGACAGGGGGCGGCTGGGGCCAACGTCCTGACTTTC
NA,NA,TRBV10-1,TRBJ2-6,CASSAGTGANVLTF,TGCGCCAGCAGTGCTGGGACTGGGGCCAACGTCCTGACTTTC